This T cell receptor beta chain came from a study of neurological immune-mediated disorders. Study results and caveats: HTLV-1-associated myelopathy had the most TCR clonal expansion, and multiple sclerosis had the least, less than healthy controls.

V lost 7 bases and J lost 2; bases outside the gene matches: 6. The CDR3 is 14 residues long. CDR1 is SGHTA and CDR2 is FQGNSA in the germline V gene. Over 180 million TCR-beta sequences (from 15-18 subjects) were yielded by each sequencing run. MiXCR, applied by TCRdb to the 5' RACE reads, yields one record per CDR3 protein. The sample yields approximately 50,000 distinct CDR3 sequences, around 3.6% seen once. The unsorted libraries originated from 2 million PBMCs that had been stored at -80 C. This clonotype was counted at least ten times. The antigen remains unidentified. The J gene is TRBJ2-7, the V gene TRBV7-2, with 9 bases lining up with TRBD2. Sequenced material: PBMCs. This TCR was sampled from a man aged 30 to 39 with multiple sclerosis. CDR3 residues: CASILGGGAYEQYF. The CDR3 DNA follows: TGTGCCAGCATCCTTGGCGGGGGGGCCTACGAGCAGTACTTC.